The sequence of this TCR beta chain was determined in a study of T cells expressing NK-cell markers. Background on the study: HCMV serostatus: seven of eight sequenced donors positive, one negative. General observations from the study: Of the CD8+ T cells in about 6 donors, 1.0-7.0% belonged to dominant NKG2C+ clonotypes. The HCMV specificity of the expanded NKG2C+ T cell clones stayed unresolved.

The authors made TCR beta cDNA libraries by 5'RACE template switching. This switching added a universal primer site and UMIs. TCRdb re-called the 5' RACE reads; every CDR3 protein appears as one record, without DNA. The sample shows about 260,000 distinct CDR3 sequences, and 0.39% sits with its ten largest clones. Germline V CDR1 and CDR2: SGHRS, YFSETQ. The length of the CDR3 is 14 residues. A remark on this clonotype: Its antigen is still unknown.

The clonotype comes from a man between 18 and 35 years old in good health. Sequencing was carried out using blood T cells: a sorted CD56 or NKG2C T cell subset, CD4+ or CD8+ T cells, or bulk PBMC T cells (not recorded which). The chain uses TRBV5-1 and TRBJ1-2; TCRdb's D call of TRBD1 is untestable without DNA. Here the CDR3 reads CASSLALGDYGYTF.